Here is one TCR beta chain with its context. Its antigen is not known. The PCR contained 60 Vbeta and 13 Jbeta primers. Sequenced by immunoSEQ multiplex PCR; TCRdb stores in-frame clones only, minus some. This sample contains about 41,000 clones. The CDR3 length is 19 residues. Trimming left V 7 bases short and J 5 bases short, with 30 bases between. The germline gives CDR1 LNHDA, CDR2 SQIVND (reference sequence). The source of the sample is a study of cytomegalovirus exposure and HLA in healthy donors. Study at large: Earlier, 180 million or so T cells were analyzed, and 117 million unique TCR beta sequences were found among them. Membership in the Caucasian-associated ancestry cluster was found for 81% of about 430 genotyped donors. Findings and limits, study-wide: Many donors carried some public TCRs, although rarity characterized most TCR sequences. In an earlier analysis, productive rearrangement rates for most beta V segments clustered near 87% or 30%.

The sequencing input was PBMCs. This TCR came from a man aged 25 to 40 in good health and CMV-seronegative. The chain has TRBV19 and TRBJ2-1; possibly TRBD2 for D (5 bases). The CDR3 region has the DNA TGTGCCAGTAAACCCCGACCTAGCCAGATAGATATCGCCGACAATGAGCAGTTCTTC. Its protein product is CASKPRPSQIDIADNEQFF.